Below are 23 T cell receptor beta chains sequenced from a single sample in a study of brain T cells in children with intractable seizures. Here immunoSEQ multiplex PCR was the method, and the copy in TCRdb shows in-frame clones only, minus some. The top ten hold 5.5% to 6% of the sample, which has hundreds of thousands of clones, over 90% seen once. Regarding time point: blood from clinic visit 5 months post-surgery; TSC patient then seizure free. Sequences were derived from peripheral blood, sampled 4 to 5 months after surgery. The receptor source for this set is a boy less than two years old with tuberous sclerosis and intractable seizures.

The chain combines TRBV6-6 with TRBJ2-1; no firm D call. The length of the CDR3 is 14 residues. CDR1 and CDR2 (germline): MNHNY, SVGAGI (reference sequence). V was clipped by 0 bases and J by 5 bases, with 8 bases between them. The CDR3 reads CASSYSVRDNEQFF. The CDR3 DNA follows: TGTGCCAGCAGTTACTCGGTTAGGGACAATGAGCAGTTCTTC.

This clone appeared a single time. The chain employs TRBV12-3 or TRBV12-4 and TRBJ1-1; D gene unclear. The CDR3 is made up of 13 amino acids. V was pared by 6 bases and J by 0 bases, with 8 bases between. This CDR3 is CASSRWVNTEAFF. The DNA of the CDR3 is TGTGCCAGCAGCCGGTGGGTGAACACTGAAGCTTTCTTT.

J is TRBJ2-1 and V is TRBV6-5; 9 nucleotides agree with TRBD2. Germline V gene lookup returns CDR1 MNHEY and CDR2 SVGAGI. This CDR3 has 15 residues. The V and J ends lost 6 bases and 3 bases, in that order; junction bases with no gene match: 6. CDR3 DNA sequence: TGTGCCAGCAGATCGATAGCGGGAGTCTACAATGAGCAGTTCTTC. The encoded protein is CASRSIAGVYNEQFF.

The chain has TRBV18 and TRBJ2-1, with D unresolved. Trimming shortened V by 6 bases and J by 6 bases, and 12 bases separated the two germline ends. This CDR3 has 13 amino acids. The germline gives CDR1 KGHSH, CDR2 LQKENI. In nucleotides, the CDR3 is TGTGCCAGCTCCCCCGATGTAGGCAATGAGCAGTTCTTC. Translating it yields CASSPDVGNEQFF. The whole variable domain, filled in from reference TRBV18 and TRBJ2-1, reads NAGVMQNPRHLVRRRGQEARLRCSPMKGHSHVYWYRQLPEEGLKFMVYLQKENIIDESGMPKERFSAEFPKEGPSILRIQQVVRGDSAAYFCASSPDVGNEQFFGPGTRLTVL.

The chain is built from TRBV12-3 or TRBV12-4 and TRBJ1-2, with 8 bases identical to TRBD1. J lost 5 bases, V lost 6 bases, and 5 bases had no gene match. This CDR3 has 13 amino acids. In nucleotides, the CDR3 is TGTGCCAGCAGCGGACAGGGCCCATATGGCTACACCTTC. Its protein is CASSGQGPYGYTF.

This clone appeared a single time. The chain combines TRBV7-2 with TRBJ2-1; 8 bases line up with TRBD2. CDR1 and CDR2 (germline): SGHTA, FQGNSA. This CDR3 has 14 amino acids. V shed 1 base, J shed 15 bases, and the junction held 11 bases outside the gene matches. This CDR3 reads CASSLDSSSGIRFF. In DNA, the CDR3 is TGTGCCAGCAGCTTAGATTCGAGTAGCGGGATCCGGTTCTTC.

This rearrangement joins TRBV29-1 to TRBJ2-1; D may correspond to TRBD1 or TRBD2 (5 bases each). V was trimmed by 4 bases and J by 8 bases, leaving 21 bases between them. CDR1 is SQVTM and CDR2 is ANQGSEA in the germline V gene. The CDR3 extends over 15 amino acids. This CDR3 is CSVVRSAGSKDEQFF. CDR3 coding DNA: TGCAGCGTTGTGCGTTCGGCAGGGAGTAAGGATGAGCAGTTCTTC.

The chain has TRBV16 and TRBJ2-2, with D tentatively TRBD2 (6 bases). CDR1 and CDR2 from the germline V gene are KGHSY and FQNENV. This CDR3 has 16 amino acids. V was clipped by 2 bases and J by 4 bases, with 14 bases between them. The CDR3: CASSQTRDSTTGELFF. CDR3 bases: TGTGCCAGCAGCCAAACCCGGGACTCCACCACCGGGGAGCTGTTTTTT.

V and J are TRBV6-5 and TRBJ1-5, with D hard to call. The germline V and J ends were trimmed by 5 bases and 3 bases, with 14 bases remaining between them. Germline V gives CDR1 MNHEY, CDR2 SVGAGI. The CDR3 runs 15 residues. The CDR3 protein is CASSRIDTYNQPQHF. The CDR3 DNA sequence: TGTGCCAGCAGTCGTATCGACACGTACAATCAGCCCCAGCATTTT.

The chain is built from TRBV5-1 and TRBJ2-3; a possible D gene is TRBD1 (5 bases). Trimming left V 3 bases short and J 0 bases short, with 14 bases between. Germline V lookup: CDR1 SGHRS, CDR2 YFSETQ. The CDR3 spans 16 residues. The CDR3 protein is CASSSTRQTSTDTQYF. The CDR3 region has the DNA TGCGCCAGCAGCTCTACTCGACAGACTAGCACAGATACGCAGTATTTT.

The chain carries TRBV19 and TRBJ2-2; either TRBD1 or TRBD2 may fit D (6 bases each). The CDR3 is 16 residues long. The germline V gene has CDR1 LNHDA and CDR2 SQIVND (reference sequence). Trimming shortened V by 6 bases and J by 1 base, and 15 bases separated the two germline ends. In nucleotides, the CDR3 is TGTGCCAGTAGCAACATGGGGGGCCAGAACACCGGGGAGCTGTTTTTT. Its translation: CASSNMGGQNTGELFF.

The rearrangement links TRBV3-1 (or the pseudogene TRBV3-2) to TRBJ1-1; D may be TRBD1 (5 bases). The CDR3 length is 16 residues. Germline loops: CDR1 LGHDT, CDR2 YNNKEL (reference sequence). Trimming shortened V by 4 bases and J by 0 bases, and 15 bases separated the two germline ends. CDR3 nucleotide sequence: TGTGCCAGCAGCCTGGCGGGGGTCCTGGTGAACACTGAAGCTTTCTTT. This sequence encodes CASSLAGVLVNTEAFF.

The chain employs TRBV10-2 and TRBJ2-7; no clear D gene. Germline CDR1 is WSHSY and CDR2 is SAAADI. V lost 2 bases and J 4 bases, leaving 6 bases between the germline ends. The CDR3 has 12 residues. The CDR3 is CASSERLYEQYF. CDR3 in DNA: TGCGCCAGCAGTGAGAGGCTGTACGAGCAGTACTTC.

CDR3 bases: TGCGCCAGCAGCCAAGTACTAGATAGTAAGATCGGAAAACTGTTTTTT. It encodes CASSQVLDSKIGKLFF. The chain joins TRBV4-1 to TRBJ1-4; D ambiguous. CDR3 length: 16 residues. The V end was cut by 1 base, the J end by 10 bases, with 19 bases between. Germline-derived CDR1 and CDR2 are MGHRA and YSYEKL.

The chain carries TRBV15 and TRBJ2-7; D may be TRBD2 (5 bases). V lost 0 bases and J lost 0, with 12 bases in between. The germline gives CDR1 LNHNV, CDR2 YYDKDF (reference sequence). This CDR3 region has 16 residues. The CDR3 region is CATSRDRPSSSYEQYF. CDR3 nucleotides: TGTGCCACCAGCAGAGATCGGCCTAGCAGCTCCTACGAGCAGTACTTC.

The chain carries TRBV5-5 and TRBJ2-6; TRBD2 matches at 13 bases. Germline V lookup: CDR1 SGHKS, CDR2 YYEKEE (reference sequence). There are 18 residues in the CDR3. V lost 1 base and J lost 0; bases outside the gene matches: 1. The CDR3 DNA sequence: TGTGCCAGCAGCTTGACTAGCGGGGGGGACTCTGGGGCCAACGTCCTGACTTTC. Translation: CASSLTSGGDSGANVLTF.

The chain is built from TRBV7-8 and TRBJ2-7, with D maybe TRBD2 (6 bases). Deletions cut 3 bases from V and 3 bases from J, with 12 bases between. Germline V CDR1 and CDR2: SGHVS, FQNEAQ. CDR3 length equals 14 residues. CDR3 region: CASSLEGSYYEQYF. DNA of the CDR3: TGTGCCAGCAGCTTGGAGGGATCTTACTACGAGCAGTACTTC. The full variable domain, in which reference TRBV7-8 and TRBJ2-7 provide the parts outside the CDR3, is GAGVSQSPRYKVAKRGQDVALRCDPISGHVSLFWYQQALGQGPEFLTYFQNEAQLDKSGLPSDRFFAERPEGSVSTLKIQRTQQEDSAVYLCASSLEGSYYEQYFGPGTRLTVT.

This clone has only a few counts. CDR3 DNA sequence: TGTGCCAGCAGTTACTCCCGACCGGACAGGATGAACACTGAAGCTTTCTTT. Translation: CASSYSRPDRMNTEAFF. The gene calls are TRBV6-2 or TRBV6-3 and TRBJ1-1; TRBD1 matches at 7 bases. Unmatched junction bases numbered 7, after V lost 0 bases and J lost 0 bases. From germline, CDR1 is MNHEY and CDR2 SVGEGT. The CDR3 extends over 17 amino acids.

This chain joins TRBV10-3 and TRBJ2-1; 7 positions agree with TRBD2. This CDR3 spans 12 amino acids. V lost 9 bases and J lost 1; bases outside the gene matches: 0. CDR1 is ENHRY and CDR2 is SYGVKD in the germline V gene. This CDR3 reads CAIAGSYNEQFF. In DNA, the CDR3 is TGTGCCATAGCGGGATCCTACAATGAGCAGTTCTTC.

This rearrangement joins TRBV20-1 to TRBJ2-5; 12 bases are shared with TRBD2. Losses at the gene ends were 3 bases for V and 4 bases for J; bases not matched to a gene: 9. The CDR3 loop spans 16 amino acids. Germline CDR1 and CDR2: DFQATT and SNEGSKA (reference sequence). This chain's CDR3 is CSASGLAGGLAETQYF. CDR3 sequence (DNA): TGCAGTGCTAGTGGGCTAGCGGGGGGGCTGGCAGAGACCCAGTACTTC.

This clone showed up many times. This chain uses TRBV11-2 with TRBJ2-2, with 7 nucleotides matching TRBD2. The germline CDR1 and CDR2 sequences are SGHAT and FQNNGV. With 2 bases clipped from V and 4 bases from J, the junction kept 4 bases outside the gene matches. There are 15 residues in the CDR3. CDR3 region: CASSLSGGFTGELFF. Written as DNA, the CDR3 is TGTGCCAGCAGCTTATCGGGGGGATTCACCGGGGAGCTGTTTTTT.

J is TRBJ2-1 and V is TRBV4-1, with a weak D call TRBD1 (5 bases). Germline CDR1 reads MGHRA; CDR2 reads YSYEKL. V was shortened by 1 base and J by 8 bases, with 15 bases between the two germline ends. CDR3 length: 15 residues. The CDR3 bases are TGCGCCAGCAGCCAAGCGGGTTTAGGGGTCTATGAGCAGTTCTTC. Translation: CASSQAGLGVYEQFF.

This chain connects TRBV28 to TRBJ2-3; 7 bases match TRBD1. Germline trimming cut 9 bases from V and 0 bases from J; bases unmatched to any gene: 9. Germline lookup yields CDR1 MDHEN and CDR2 SYDVKM. CDR3 length equals 15 residues. CDR3 in amino acids: CASYETDRSTDTQYF. CDR3 in DNA: TGTGCCAGTTACGAGACGGACAGGAGCACAGATACGCAGTATTTT.